The present T cell receptor (beta chain) was sequenced within a study of cytomegalovirus exposure and HLA in healthy donors. Donors had nominal health at sampling but likely had unrecorded immune exposures. PCR was performed using 60 Vbeta and 13 Jbeta primers. The assay was immunoSEQ multiplex PCR, and TCRdb's table has in-frame clones only and misses some. The data hold under 150,000 clones, with around 85% observed a single time. Overall study results and limits: The records held CMV serostatus as the only immune exposure information. Some TCR beta chains (roughly 160 of them) were listed as cytomegalovirus-associated. According to reports, the classifier identified cytomegalovirus status with high specificity and sensitivity.

This clone came up a few times. Its specificity is not known. The V gene's germline CDR1 is MNHEY and CDR2 SVGAGI. The CDR3 runs to 15 residues. Trimming stripped 4 bases from V and 6 bases from J, with 16 bases between. The sequenced material came from PBMCs. The receptor was derived from a woman in her twenties or thirties in good health and CMV-seropositive. The rearrangement links TRBV6-5 to TRBJ2-1; D perhaps matches TRBD1 (6 bases). DNA of the CDR3: TGTGCCAGCAGTTCCATTACAGGGTTCCGCAATGAGCAGTTCTTC. It yields the protein CASSSITGFRNEQFF.